The 19 T cell receptor beta chains reported below all come from one sample, sequenced in a study of blood T cell repertoires in COVID-19. The assay was immunoSEQ multiplex PCR, and TCRdb's table has in-frame clones only and misses some. The table has about 200,000 clones, 65% to 90% seen once. Sequencing was performed on peripheral blood. The receptors come from a man at least 80 years old with acute or convalescent COVID-19.

V is TRBV19 and J is TRBJ2-1; D may be TRBD1 (5 bases). Germline loops: CDR1 LNHDA, CDR2 SQIVND (reference sequence). This CDR3 has 13 residues. V lost 7 bases and J lost 4, with 11 bases in between. This chain's CDR3 is CASMERQYNEQFF. The CDR3 DNA sequence: TGTGCCAGTATGGAGCGACAGTACAATGAGCAGTTCTTC.

The chain carries TRBV7-8 and TRBJ1-4; TRBD1 agrees at 7 bases. Germline trimming cut 5 bases from V and 7 bases from J; bases unmatched to any gene: 4. This CDR3 has 13 amino acids. Germline CDR1 reads SGHVS; CDR2 reads FQNEAQ. Written as DNA, the CDR3 is TGTGCCAGCAGCCGGGGGACAGTTGAAAAACTGTTTTTT. Amino acids: CASSRGTVEKLFF.

The chain employs TRBV5-1 and TRBJ2-3, with a weak D call TRBD1 (5 bases). The length of the CDR3 is 16 residues. The V gene's germline CDR1 is SGHRS and CDR2 YFSETQ. Trimming removed 0 bases at V and 1 base at J, with 12 bases between. Here the CDR3 reads CASSLGGRGGTDTQYF. DNA for the CDR3: TGCGCCAGCAGCTTGGGAGGTAGGGGCGGCACAGATACGCAGTATTTT. Full variable domain (remainder filled in from reference TRBV5-1 and TRBJ2-3): KAGVTQTPRYLIKTRGQQVTLSCSPISGHRSVSWYQQTPGQGLQFLFEYFSETQRNKGNFPGRFSGRQFSNSRSEMNVSTLELGDSALYLCASSLGGRGGTDTQYFGPGTRLTVL.

V gene TRBV6-2 or TRBV6-3 combines with J gene TRBJ2-7, with D perhaps given as TRBD1 or TRBD2 (6 bases each). Germline CDR1 and CDR2: MNHEY and SVGEGT. CDR3 length: 14 residues. Trimming took off 6 bases at V and 4 bases at J, with 16 bases between the two ends. The CDR3 is CASSRGRVQYEQYF. The CDR3 DNA sequence: TGTGCCAGCAGCCGGGGGCGAGTTCAATACGAGCAGTACTTC.

V usage is TRBV7-2 and J usage is TRBJ2-3; the match to TRBD2 covers 11 bases. Germline V CDR1 and CDR2: SGHTA, FQGNSA. The CDR3 has 19 residues. V trimming: 1 base; J trimming: 0 bases; junction bases outside the gene matches: 9. CDR3 in DNA: TGTGCCAGCAGCTTAGGCCCGCCGGGACTAGCGGCTAGCACAGATACGCAGTATTTT. This sequence encodes CASSLGPPGLAASTDTQYF.

This chain links TRBV19 with TRBJ2-1, with 15 positions matching TRBD2. CDR1 and CDR2 from the germline V gene are LNHDA and SQIVND (reference sequence). The CDR3 consists of 15 residues. V lost 8 bases and J lost 12; bases outside the gene matches: 11. CDR3 DNA sequence: TGTGCCAGTTCTACCGGGACTAGCGGGAGGCTGGCGCAGTTCTTC. This translates into CASSTGTSGRLAQFF.

This clone has only a few counts. This chain uses TRBV7-2 with TRBJ2-7; maybe TRBD1 (5 bases). Trimming left V 2 bases short and J 4 bases short, with 15 bases between. The length of the CDR3 is 15 residues. Per the germline V gene, CDR1 is SGHTA and CDR2 is FQGNSA. The CDR3, as DNA: TGTGCCAGCAGCTTAATGGCAGGGCTTGGATACGAGCAGTACTTC. Its translation: CASSLMAGLGYEQYF. The entire variable domain, with the rest obtained from reference TRBV7-2 and TRBJ2-7, is as follows: GAGVSQSPSNKVTEKGKDVELRCDPISGHTALYWYRQSLGQGLEFLIYFQGNSAPDKSGLPSDRFSAERTGGSVSTLTIQRTQQEDSAVYLCASSLMAGLGYEQYFGPGTRLTVT.

This chain joins TRBV5-5 and TRBJ2-7, with D maybe TRBD1 (5 bases). The CDR3 is 15 amino acids. V shed 0 bases and J shed 0 bases, with 10 bases lying between them. The germline V gene has CDR1 SGHKS and CDR2 YYEKEE (reference sequence). The CDR3 nucleotides read TGTGCCAGCAGCTTGGTTTTTGACAGCTCCTACGAGCAGTACTTC. This sequence encodes CASSLVFDSSYEQYF.

The V call is TRBV19, the J call TRBJ2-3; 12 bases line up with TRBD2. The V and J ends lost 7 bases and 6 bases, in that order; junction bases with no gene match: 11. This CDR3 is 16 amino acids long. CDR1 LNHDA and CDR2 SQIVND come from the germline V gene (reference sequence). CDR3 in DNA: TGTGCCAGTAAAAATCGCCTAGCGGGAGGGCAGGATACGCAGTATTTT. It translates to CASKNRLAGGQDTQYF.

The DNA of the CDR3 is TGCAGCGCCCGGGTGATAGGCTACACCTTC. Residues: CSARVIGYTF. V gene TRBV20-1 combines with J gene TRBJ1-2; D is undetermined. The CDR3 is made up of 10 amino acids. Looked up from germline, CDR1 is DFQATT and CDR2 is SNEGSKA (reference sequence).

The chain combines TRBV25-1 with TRBJ2-5; D perhaps matches TRBD2 (6 bases). The CDR3 totals 16 residues. V shed 4 bases and J shed 1 base, with 16 bases lying between them. From germline, CDR1 is MGHDK and CDR2 SYGVNS. DNA for the CDR3: TGTGCCAGCAGTGTCTTCGGGAGCCCCAGCCAAGAGACCCAGTACTTC. Translating gives CASSVFGSPSQETQYF.

The CDR3 bases are TGTGCCAGCTCACCACGGGGACTAGCGGGAGGCTACGAGCAGTACGTC. Protein: CASSPRGLAGGYEQYV. The chain couples TRBV18 to TRBJ2-7; TRBD2 agrees at 15 bases. In germline, CDR1 is KGHSH, CDR2 LQKENI. With 1 base clipped from V and 3 bases from J, the junction kept 1 base outside the gene matches. This CDR3 comprises 16 residues.

V is TRBV28 and J is TRBJ1-2; 7 positions agree with TRBD1. Germline V gene lookup returns CDR1 MDHEN and CDR2 SYDVKM. J gave up 7 bases and V 8 bases, and 7 bases lay outside the gene matches. This CDR3 has 12 amino acids. CDR3 residues: CASQTGDFGYTF. The CDR3 coding sequence is TGTGCCAGCCAAACAGGGGATTTTGGCTACACCTTC.

The V call is TRBV6-2 or TRBV6-3, the J call TRBJ1-1, with TRBD1 matching over 9 bases. CDR1 is MNHEY and CDR2 is SVGEGT in the germline V gene. The CDR3 sequence is 18 residues long. Trimming cost V 0 bases and J 6 bases; bases outside gene matches: 14. The CDR3 DNA follows: TGTGCCAGCAGTTACTCGATCGGACAGGGGTTTGTTTCTGCTGAAGCTTTCTTT. Its translation is CASSYSIGQGFVSAEAFF.

This clone was counted a single time. The chain uses TRBV10-3 and TRBJ2-1; 8 bases are shared with TRBD1. The CDR3 length is 14 residues. Trimming took 0 bases from V and 15 from J; bases not matched to a gene: 10. The germline V gene has CDR1 ENHRY and CDR2 SYGVKD. The CDR3 here is CAISESGSRTGRFF. The CDR3 nucleotides read TGTGCCATCAGTGAGTCTGGCTCTAGGACAGGGAGGTTCTTC.

The sample holds one count of this clone. V gene TRBV28 combines with J gene TRBJ1-2, with 9 bases lining up with TRBD1. CDR1 is MDHEN and CDR2 is SYDVKM in the germline V gene. The length of the CDR3 is 16 residues. V was pared by 8 bases and J by 6 bases, with 16 bases of the junction left unmatched. The CDR3 nucleotides read TGTGCCAGCGACAAAAGCGGGACAGGGATGCAGAATGGCTACACCTTC. The encoded protein is CASDKSGTGMQNGYTF.

The chain has TRBV6-2 or TRBV6-3 and TRBJ2-7; tentative D call: TRBD2 (6 bases). Germline CDR1 reads MNHEY; CDR2 reads SVGEGT. This CDR3 contains 14 residues. V was shortened by 2 bases and J by 8 bases, with 16 bases between the two germline ends. In DNA form, the CDR3 reads TGTGCCAGCAGTTACGGGGGGACCCGCGGACAGCAGTACGTC. Translation: CASSYGGTRGQQYV.

The rearrangement joins TRBV20-1 to TRBJ2-5, with a possible D match to TRBD1 (5 bases). Germline V lookup: CDR1 DFQATT, CDR2 SNEGSKA (reference sequence). Trimming removed 3 bases at V and 2 bases at J, with 7 bases between. This CDR3 spans 12 amino acids. The CDR3: CSASRQQETQYF. The CDR3 region has the DNA TGCAGTGCTAGTAGACAGCAAGAGACCCAGTACTTC.

V is TRBV2 and J is TRBJ1-1, with a weak D call TRBD1 (6 bases). V gave up 4 bases and J gave up 0 bases, with 12 bases separating them. CDR3 size: 15 residues. Germline V gene lookup returns CDR1 SNHLY and CDR2 FYNNEI. The CDR3 DNA reads TGTGCCAGCAGTGCCGCCGGGACATTGAACACTGAAGCTTTCTTT. Its protein is CASSAAGTLNTEAFF. The full variable domain, in which reference TRBV2 and TRBJ1-1 provide the parts outside the CDR3, is EPEVTQTPSHQVTQMGQEVILRCVPISNHLYFYWYRQILGQKVEFLVSFYNNEISEKSEIFDDQFSVERPDGSNFTLKIRSTKLEDSAMYFCASSAAGTLNTEAFFGQGTRLTVV.